This passage covers 14 T cell receptor beta chains from one sample sequenced in a study of shared clonotypes between healthy human individuals. Selected positively for CCR7 and CD45RO-negative, naive CD8 cells excluded terminally differentiated effector memory CD45RA+ cells. Produced via immunoSEQ multiplex PCR; TCRdb's table is partial and in-frame only. The top ten hold roughly 1% of the sample, which has more than 2 million clones, over 85% seen once. The sequencing sample was made of naive CD8+ T cells sorted from blood. The receptors derive from a man aged 18 to 30 in good health.

The chain uses TRBV9 and TRBJ1-6; 7 bases fit TRBD1. CDR1 and CDR2 (germline): SGDLS, YYNGEE. After removal of 7 bases from V and 4 bases from J, the junction contained 5 bases not matched to a gene. This CDR3 is 14 amino acids long. Here the CDR3 reads CASEGAAYNSPLHF. In DNA form, the CDR3 reads TGTGCCAGCGAGGGGGCGGCATATAATTCACCCCTCCACTTT.

The V gene is TRBV29-1, the J gene TRBJ2-1; possible D gene TRBD2, 5 bases. The CDR3 is 12 residues long. The V and J ends lost 3 bases and 8 bases respectively, with 11 bases between them. Germline loops: CDR1 SQVTM, CDR2 ANQGSEA. The CDR3 sequence: CSVDRARDEQFF. CDR3 sequence (DNA): TGCAGCGTTGATAGGGCGCGGGATGAGCAGTTCTTC.

This rearrangement joins TRBV5-6 to TRBJ2-5; D call uncertain. The CDR3 covers 15 residues. CDR1 and CDR2 (germline): SGHDT, YYEEEE. V lost 3 bases, J lost 3 bases, and 15 bases lay in between. The CDR3 bases are TGTGCCAGCAGCTCATTTAGGGCCATAGAAGAGACCCAGTACTTC. Translated: CASSSFRAIEETQYF.

V and J are TRBV28 and TRBJ2-7; D possibly corresponds to TRBD2 (7 bases). V dropped 3 bases and J dropped 5 bases, with 20 bases sitting between them. The CDR3 consists of 16 residues. Germline CDR1 MDHEN, CDR2 SYDVKM. CDR3 residues: CASSFGFVRGPNEQYF. As DNA, the CDR3 is TGTGCCAGCAGTTTCGGGTTTGTGCGGGGGCCTAACGAGCAGTACTTC.

The chain recombines TRBV27 with TRBJ2-7, with 10 bases fitting TRBD1. After removal of 4 bases from V and 4 bases from J, the junction contained 4 bases not matched to a gene. Germline CDR1 and CDR2: MNHEY and SMNVEV (reference sequence). The CDR3 has 14 residues. The CDR3 nucleotides read TGTGCCAGCAGTTACGGGACAGGGGTTTACGAGCAGTACTTC. Its translation: CASSYGTGVYEQYF.

The chain recombines TRBV6-5 with TRBJ2-1, with TRBD1 matching 10 bases. CDR1 and CDR2 (germline): MNHEY, SVGAGI. This CDR3 comprises 15 residues. V was clipped by 6 bases and J by 8 bases; unmatched bases: 10. The CDR3: CASSSTGQGVYEQFF. In nucleotides, the CDR3 is TGTGCCAGCAGCTCTACAGGACAGGGGGTTTATGAGCAGTTCTTC.

This chain connects TRBV5-6 to TRBJ2-2, with unresolved D. V was pared by 0 bases and J by 4 bases, with 13 bases between. The CDR3 is 16 amino acids. The germline V gene has CDR1 SGHDT and CDR2 YYEEEE. The CDR3 nucleotides read TGTGCCAGCAGCTTGGGCCTTAACTGGGGCACCGGGGAGCTGTTTTTT. Translation: CASSLGLNWGTGELFF. The variable domain in full, with the rest retrieved from reference TRBV5-6 and TRBJ2-2, is DAGVTQSPTHLIKTRGQQVTLRCSPKSGHDTVSWYQQALGQGPQFIFQYYEEEERQRGNFPDRFSGHQFPNYSSELNVNALLLGDSALYLCASSLGLNWGTGELFFGEGSRLTVL.

J is TRBJ2-7 and V is TRBV15, with 7 positions matching TRBD2. Germline V gene data show CDR1 as LNHNV and CDR2 as YYDKDF (reference sequence). The CDR3 loop spans 13 amino acids. The V and J ends lost 8 bases and 1 base, in that order; junction bases with no gene match: 5. The chain's CDR3 is CATATSPSYEQYF. CDR3 in DNA: TGTGCCACCGCGACTAGCCCTTCCTACGAGCAGTACTTC. Complete variable domain (other parts from reference TRBV15 and TRBJ2-7): DAMVIQNPRYQVTQFGKPVTLSCSQTLNHNVMYWYQQKSSQAPKLLFHYYDKDFNNEADTPDNFQSRRPNTSFCFLDIRSPGLGDTAMYLCATATSPSYEQYFGPGTRLTVT.

In the case of this clone: Distinct nucleotide sequences in the sample also encode this CDR3. The genes are TRBV11-2 and TRBJ1-2, with D uncertain. Between the trimmed V and J ends, which lost 0 bases and 4 bases, there was a span of 6 bases. CDR1 SGHAT and CDR2 FQNNGV come from the germline V gene. CDR3 length: 13 amino acids. CDR3 in amino acids: CASSLDRSYGYTF. The CDR3 nucleotides are TGTGCCAGCAGCTTAGACAGATCCTATGGCTACACCTTC.

J is TRBJ2-7 and V is TRBV27; the match to TRBD1 covers 8 bases. The CDR3 is 17 amino acids. CDR1 MNHEY and CDR2 SMNVEV come from the germline V gene (reference sequence). The junction had 9 bases not matched to a gene; V was cut back by 2 bases and J by 0 bases. CDR3 amino acids: CASSLMGPGTGSYEQYF. CDR3 nucleotides: TGTGCCAGCAGTTTAATGGGCCCCGGGACAGGCTCCTACGAGCAGTACTTC.

The chain combines TRBV6-6 with TRBJ1-1, with 7 nucleotides matching TRBD1. CDR1 is MNHNY and CDR2 is SVGAGI in the germline V gene (reference sequence). J gave up 12 bases and V 6 bases, and 10 bases lay outside the gene matches. This CDR3 spans 12 amino acids. This chain's CDR3 is CASRFQTGRTFF. CDR3 in DNA: TGTGCCAGCAGGTTTCAGACAGGGAGGACTTTCTTT.

The V and J genes are TRBV2 and TRBJ2-2; D possibly corresponds to TRBD1 (5 bases). Germline V lookup: CDR1 SNHLY, CDR2 FYNNEI. Trimming took 7 bases from V and 0 from J, leaving 18 bases between them. The CDR3 spans 17 residues. The DNA of the CDR3 is TGTGCCAGCAACCAGGTGGCAGGGTCCTCGAACACCGGGGAGCTGTTTTTT. This codes for CASNQVAGSSNTGELFF.

The gene calls are TRBV28 and TRBJ2-5; no definite D call. Germline V gene data show CDR1 as MDHEN and CDR2 as SYDVKM. CDR3 length: 13 amino acids. The ends were cut back, 3 bases at V and 0 bases at J, with 5 bases in the middle. This CDR3 is CASSFSNQETQYF. For the CDR3, the DNA is TGTGCCAGCAGTTTTTCAAACCAAGAGACCCAGTACTTC. Together with reference TRBV28 and TRBJ2-5, the CDR3 gives the full variable domain: DVKVTQSSRYLVKRTGEKVFLECVQDMDHENMFWYRQDPGLGLRLIYFSYDVKMKEKGDIPEGYSVSREKKERFSLILESASTNQTSMYLCASSFSNQETQYFGPGTRLLVL.

The chain links TRBV28 to TRBJ2-3; TRBD2 agrees at 10 bases. CDR1 and CDR2 from the germline V gene are MDHEN and SYDVKM. The CDR3 extends over 16 amino acids. V lost 6 bases and J lost 4; bases outside the gene matches: 10. The CDR3 loop is CASSPGTSVIPDTQYF. Here the CDR3 DNA reads TGTGCCAGCAGCCCCGGGACTAGCGTAATCCCAGATACGCAGTATTTT.